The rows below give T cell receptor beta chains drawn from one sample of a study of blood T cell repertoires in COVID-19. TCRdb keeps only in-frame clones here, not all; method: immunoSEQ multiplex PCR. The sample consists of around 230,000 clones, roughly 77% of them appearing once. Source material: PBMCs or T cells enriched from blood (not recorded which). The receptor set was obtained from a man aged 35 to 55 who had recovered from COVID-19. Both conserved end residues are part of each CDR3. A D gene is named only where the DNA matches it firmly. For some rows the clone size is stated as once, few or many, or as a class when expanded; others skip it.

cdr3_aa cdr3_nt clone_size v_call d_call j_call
CASRPDRSSTEAFF TGTGCCAGCAGGCCCGACAGGTCCAGCACTGAAGCTTTCTTT NA TRBV6-4 NA TRBJ1-1
CASSEGIGVNEQYF TGTGCCAGCTCCGAGGGAATCGGGGTTAACGAGCAGTACTTC NA TRBV18 NA TRBJ2-7
CASSPSRYEQYF TGTGCCAGCTCACCAAGCAGGTACGAGCAGTACTTC once TRBV18 NA TRBJ2-7
CASSPPRNTIYF TGTGCCAGCAGCCCACCGCGTAACACCATATATTTT NA TRBV7-2 NA TRBJ1-3
CASSLSTGNQDEQFF TGCGCCAGCAGCTTGTCCACAGGGAATCAGGATGAGCAGTTCTTC NA TRBV5-1 NA TRBJ2-1
CASSAGTSTDTQYF TGTGCCAGCAGCGCGGGAACTAGCACAGATACGCAGTATTTT NA TRBV16 NA TRBJ2-3
CASTAGQGKNYGYTF TGTGCCAGCACTGCCGGACAGGGCAAGAACTATGGCTACACCTTC NA TRBV9 TRBD1 TRBJ1-2
CASSLLGTGATEAFF TGTGCCAGCAGTTTATTAGGGACAGGGGCCACTGAAGCTTTCTTT NA TRBV27 TRBD1 TRBJ1-1
CASSPDIYSGNTIYF TGTGCCAGTAGTCCTGACATATACTCTGGAAACACCATATATTTT NA TRBV19 NA TRBJ1-3
CASSEALYGYTF TGTGCCAGCAGTGAAGCCCTTTATGGCTACACCTTC NA TRBV2 NA TRBJ1-2
CASQGQGNTEAFF TGTGCCAGCCAGGGACAGGGGAACACTGAAGCTTTCTTT NA TRBV2 TRBD1 TRBJ1-1
CASSSYADRGLAFF TGTGCCAGCAGCTCCTACGCTGACAGGGGGCTGGCTTTCTTT NA TRBV7-8 TRBD1 TRBJ1-1
CASSPSDRVNTEAFF TGCGCCAGCAGCCCCTCGGACAGGGTGAACACTGAAGCTTTCTTT NA TRBV5-1 TRBD1 TRBJ1-1
CASSQGLVSYEQYF TGCGCCAGCAGCCAAGGACTAGTCTCCTACGAGCAGTACTTC NA TRBV4-1 NA TRBJ2-7
CASSQEDRGRTGELFF TGCGCCAGCAGCCAAGAGGACAGGGGGCGAACCGGGGAGCTGTTTTTT NA TRBV4-1 TRBD1 TRBJ2-2
CASSLQGGYNEQFF TGTGCCAGCAGCCTCCAGGGGGGATACAATGAGCAGTTCTTC NA TRBV7-3 NA TRBJ2-1
CAEQGGRKYSPLHF TGTGCCGAACAGGGGGGGCGTAAGTATTCACCCCTCCACTTT few TRBV24-1 TRBD1 TRBJ1-6
CATSEGGTGANVLTF TGTGCCACCAGTGAGGGAGGAACTGGGGCCAACGTCCTGACTTTC NA TRBV24-1 NA TRBJ2-6
CSVEEGSGQETQYF TGCAGCGTTGAAGAAGGATCAGGGCAAGAGACCCAGTACTTC NA TRBV29-1 NA TRBJ2-5
CASSPGQNQPQHF TGTGCCAGCTCACCCGGACAGAATCAGCCCCAGCATTTT few TRBV18 NA TRBJ1-5
CASSQVMTGDNYGYTF TGCGCCAGCAGCCAAGTGATGACAGGGGATAACTATGGCTACACCTTC NA TRBV4-1 TRBD1 TRBJ1-2
CATMIQGFYGYTF TGTGCCACCATGATACAGGGTTTCTATGGCTACACCTTC few TRBV2 NA TRBJ1-2